This T cell receptor beta chain was captured in a study of PD-1 and CTLA-4 blockade in melanoma. Measured with immunoSEQ multiplex PCR; TCRdb has only the in-frame clones, and not every one. The table has under 20,000 clones, about two thirds seen once. This CDR3 is built from 12 residues. In germline, CDR1 is MNHEY, CDR2 SVGAGI. The V gene lost 11 bases and the J gene lost 3 bases, with 13 bases spanning the gap. The starting material was CD8+ T cells from peripheral blood, obtained from a patient given anti-PD-1 treatment. V is TRBV6-5 and J is TRBJ1-2, with D perhaps TRBD1 (6 bases). This clonotype originated in a human donor with melanoma. As DNA, the CDR3 is TGTGCCGACAGGCCCTTTGACTATGGCTACACCTTC. Protein sequence: CADRPFDYGYTF.